This TCR beta chain came from a study of T cell responses to AZD1222 COVID-19 vaccine. TCRdb's table, derived via immunoSEQ multiplex PCR, lists solely in-frame clones and lacks some. The sample contains 100,000 to 150,000 clones, more than 80% of which appear only once. The sequence was collected from an adult who received the MenACWY meningococcal vaccine as a control. Material: peripheral blood, obtained 28 days after the second dose of the MenACWY control vaccine.

DNA for the CDR3: TGTGCCAGCAGTGCGGGACCTAATGAAAAACTGTTTTTT. Encoded protein: CASSAGPNEKLFF. The chain recombines TRBV12-3 or TRBV12-4 with TRBJ1-4; possible D gene TRBD1, 5 bases. The ends were cut back, 5 bases at V and 3 bases at J, with 7 bases in the middle. The CDR3 runs to 13 residues.